Following are 29 T cell receptor beta chains from one sample sequenced in a study of control samples from healthy donors and cancer patients. Method: immunoSEQ multiplex PCR; TCRdb's copy keeps in-frame clones and lacks some. The sample has 100,000 to 150,000 clones; more than 90% are singletons. Sequencing was carried out using blood. Receptors originate from a man aged 18 to 35 in good health.

The rearrangement uses TRBV21-1 and TRBJ2-4. TRBV21-1 counts as a pseudogene. This CDR3 region has 16 residues. As DNA, the CDR3 is TGTGCCAGCAGTCGGTGCAGATCACCCGCCAAAAACATTCAGTACTTC. Its protein product is CASSRCRSPAKNIQYF.

This clone was seen ten or more times. The chain carries TRBV2 and TRBJ1-6; TRBD1 matches 7 bases. V lost 1 base and J lost 7; bases outside the gene matches: 4. This CDR3 contains 15 residues. Per the germline V gene, CDR1 is SNHLY and CDR2 is FYNNEI. DNA of the CDR3: TGTGCCAGCAGTGAAGTCCCAGGGGGGAATTCACCCCTCCACTTT. It is translated as CASSEVPGGNSPLHF.

As DNA, the CDR3 is TGTGCCAGCAGCTTACGAGGACAGAGCACAGATACGCAGTATTTT. This sequence encodes CASSLRGQSTDTQYF. The J gene is TRBJ2-3, the V gene TRBV7-3; D is possibly TRBD1 (6 bases). Germline-derived CDR1 and CDR2 are SGHTA and FQGTGA. The germline V and J ends were trimmed by 2 bases and 0 bases, with 9 bases remaining between them. This CDR3 contains 15 residues.

This chain links TRBV2 with TRBJ2-7; 7 bases are a match to TRBD2. V lost 2 bases to trimming and J lost 0 bases; unmatched junction nucleotides: 10. Looked up from germline, CDR1 is SNHLY and CDR2 is FYNNEI. This CDR3 spans 17 amino acids. The CDR3: CASSEMSSGPSSYEQYF. In DNA, the CDR3 is TGTGCCAGCAGTGAAATGTCTAGCGGCCCGAGCTCCTACGAGCAGTACTTC.

The V gene is TRBV5-1, the J gene TRBJ2-5; 11 positions agree with TRBD1. V trimming: 4 bases; J trimming: 4 bases; junction bases outside the gene matches: 9. The length of the CDR3 is 16 residues. The germline CDR1 and CDR2 sequences are SGHRS and YFSETQ. The CDR3, as DNA: TGCGCCAGCAGCGCCGGGACAGGGGGATGGAGAGAGACCCAGTACTTC. This translates into CASSAGTGGWRETQYF.

The chain joins TRBV5-4 to TRBJ2-1; 10 bases align to TRBD2. Germline CDR1 and CDR2: SGHNT and YYREEE (reference sequence). The V and J ends lost 4 bases and 6 bases, in that order; junction bases with no gene match: 7. This CDR3 spans 15 amino acids. As DNA, the CDR3 is TGTGCCAGCAGCATCGGGACTAGCGACTTCAATGAGCAGTTCTTC. The encoded protein is CASSIGTSDFNEQFF.

This chain joins TRBV2 and TRBJ2-1; D possibly corresponds to TRBD1 (6 bases). The germline gives CDR1 SNHLY, CDR2 FYNNEI. The CDR3 covers 15 residues. Trimming shortened V by 2 bases and J by 0 bases, and 8 bases separated the two germline ends. The CDR3 DNA reads as TGTGCCAGCAGTGAACAGGGGAGCTCCTACAATGAGCAGTTCTTC. This codes for CASSEQGSSYNEQFF.

The rearrangement links TRBV6-5 to TRBJ1-6, with TRBD1 identical over 8 bases. The CDR3 runs to 13 residues. Germline loops: CDR1 MNHEY, CDR2 SVGAGI. The V and J ends lost 8 bases and 9 bases, in that order; junction bases with no gene match: 6. In nucleotides, the CDR3 is TGTGCCAGCCAGGGACAGGCATCTTCACCCCTCCACTTT. The encoded protein is CASQGQASSPLHF.

The table lists this clone with a count of one. V gene TRBV5-6 combines with J gene TRBJ2-5; maybe TRBD1 (6 bases). From germline, CDR1 is SGHDT and CDR2 YYEEEE. The CDR3 spans 15 residues. The V and J ends lost 4 bases and 4 bases respectively, with 17 bases between them. CDR3 amino acids: CASSGQTGTGETQYF. The CDR3 coding sequence is TGTGCCAGCAGCGGGCAAACAGGGACCGGAGAGACCCAGTACTTC.

Here the CDR3 DNA reads TGCGCCAGCAGTCGTCTGCGGGGGGGCATCGAGCAGTACTTC. Its translation is CASSRLRGGIEQYF. This sequence joins TRBV10-2 and TRBJ2-7; 9 nucleotides align to TRBD2. Germline CDR1 is WSHSY and CDR2 is SAAADI. V lost 5 bases and J lost 6; bases outside the gene matches: 8. CDR3 length: 14 residues.

This chain joins TRBV10-2 and TRBJ2-2; D not resolved. The CDR3 is 15 residues long. V was trimmed by 5 bases and J by 4 bases, leaving 14 bases between them. The germline CDR1 and CDR2 sequences are WSHSY and SAAADI. CDR3 loop: CASSLAQSGTGELFF. CDR3 nucleotides: TGCGCCAGCAGTTTAGCCCAGTCCGGCACCGGGGAGCTGTTTTTT.

The chain links TRBV18 to TRBJ2-1; 9 positions agree with TRBD2. The CDR3 contains 13 residues. Germline V gives CDR1 KGHSH, CDR2 LQKENI. The V gene end was trimmed by 1 base and the J gene end by 8 bases; junction bases not matched to a gene: 0. The chain's CDR3 is CASSPLAGDEQFF. In nucleotides, the CDR3 is TGTGCCAGCTCACCACTAGCGGGGGATGAGCAGTTCTTC.

The chain recombines TRBV7-9 with TRBJ2-7; 7 bases are shared with TRBD2. CDR1 SEHNR and CDR2 FQNEAQ come from the germline V gene (reference sequence). Trimming removed 5 bases from V and 6 bases from J; junction bases left unmatched: 7. The CDR3 extends over 13 amino acids. This chain's CDR3 is CASSRGETGEQYF. CDR3 DNA sequence: TGTGCCAGCAGCCGGGGGGAAACAGGCGAGCAGTACTTC.

The rearrangement links TRBV9 to TRBJ1-2; 8 bases are shared with TRBD1. The germline V gene encodes CDR1 SGDLS and CDR2 YYNGEE. The CDR3 is 14 residues long. Trimming at V came to 0 bases and at J to 4 bases, leaving 2 bases not matched to a gene. The CDR3 reads CASSVAGGSYGYTF. The CDR3 DNA reads as TGTGCCAGCAGCGTAGCAGGGGGCAGCTATGGCTACACCTTC. Filled out from reference TRBV9 and TRBJ1-2, the complete variable domain reads DSGVTQTPKHLITATGQRVTLRCSPRSGDLSVYWYQQSLDQGLQFLIQYYNGEERAKGNILERFSAQQFPDLHSELNLSSLELGDSALYFCASSVAGGSYGYTFGSGTRLTVV.

This clone appeared a single time. The chain is built from TRBV15 and TRBJ2-5; D could derive from TRBD1 or TRBD2 (6 bases each). In germline, CDR1 is LNHNV, CDR2 YYDKDF (reference sequence). Between the trimmed V and J ends, which lost 9 bases and 2 bases, there was a span of 22 bases. This CDR3 contains 16 residues. The CDR3 protein is CATNQGGQRIQETQYF. CDR3 nucleotides: TGTGCCACTAATCAGGGAGGACAGCGGATTCAAGAGACCCAGTACTTC. Supplemented by reference TRBV15 and TRBJ2-5, the full variable domain reads DAMVIQNPRYQVTQFGKPVTLSCSQTLNHNVMYWYQQKSSQAPKLLFHYYDKDFNNEADTPDNFQSRRPNTSFCFLDIRSPGLGDTAMYLCATNQGGQRIQETQYFGPGTRLLVL.

V and J are TRBV5-1 and TRBJ2-3; 8 bases align to TRBD2. Germline V CDR1 and CDR2: SGHRS, YFSETQ. With 4 bases clipped from V and 2 bases from J, the junction kept 6 bases outside the gene matches. CDR3 size: 15 residues. This CDR3 reads CASSPETSVTDTQYF. CDR3 bases: TGCGCCAGCAGCCCTGAGACTAGCGTCACAGATACGCAGTATTTT.

The rearrangement uses TRBV7-2 and TRBJ2-7; 9 nucleotides agree with TRBD1. CDR3 length equals 15 residues. V lost 3 bases and J lost 0; bases outside the gene matches: 3. CDR1 SGHTA and CDR2 FQGNSA come from the germline V gene. CDR3 bases: TGTGCCAGCAGCTTTGACAGGGGGTTCTCCTACGAGCAGTACTTC. This codes for CASSFDRGFSYEQYF.

The chain has TRBV6-5 and TRBJ2-5; weak D call: TRBD2 (5 bases). Trimming took off 0 bases at V and 5 bases at J, with 7 bases between the two ends. CDR1 is MNHEY and CDR2 is SVGAGI in the germline V gene. The CDR3 sequence is 13 residues long. The CDR3 coding sequence is TGTGCCAGCAGTTACTCTCCGGGGGAGACCCAGTACTTC. This sequence encodes CASSYSPGETQYF.

The V gene is TRBV15, the J gene TRBJ2-7; perhaps TRBD1 as D (6 bases). This CDR3 contains 15 residues. CDR1 is LNHNV, CDR2 YYDKDF, per germline (reference sequence). The germline V and J ends were trimmed by 0 bases and 2 bases, with 11 bases remaining between them. The CDR3 spells CATSRDSRGTYEQYF. The CDR3 DNA sequence: TGTGCCACCAGCAGAGATTCGAGGGGGACCTACGAGCAGTACTTC. Full variable domain (remainder filled in from reference TRBV15 and TRBJ2-7): DAMVIQNPRYQVTQFGKPVTLSCSQTLNHNVMYWYQQKSSQAPKLLFHYYDKDFNNEADTPDNFQSRRPNTSFCFLDIRSPGLGDTAMYLCATSRDSRGTYEQYFGPGTRLTVT.

This chain joins TRBV7-2 and TRBJ1-1, with 11 bases fitting TRBD1. CDR1 is SGHTA, CDR2 FQGNSA, per germline. J lost 4 bases, V lost 4 bases, and 8 bases had no gene match. The CDR3 is 16 amino acids. The CDR3 region is CASSYTGTGGGTEAFF. CDR3 in DNA: TGTGCCAGCAGCTACACCGGGACAGGGGGGGGCACTGAAGCTTTCTTT. The full variable domain, in which reference TRBV7-2 and TRBJ1-1 provide the parts outside the CDR3, is GAGVSQSPSNKVTEKGKDVELRCDPISGHTALYWYRQSLGQGLEFLIYFQGNSAPDKSGLPSDRFSAERTGGSVSTLTIQRTQQEDSAVYLCASSYTGTGGGTEAFFGQGTRLTVV.

This chain joins TRBV19 and TRBJ2-2; the match to TRBD2 covers 7 bases. Unmatched junction bases numbered 4, after V lost 0 bases and J lost 6 bases. Germline V gene data show CDR1 as LNHDA and CDR2 as SQIVND (reference sequence). The CDR3 covers 15 residues. This CDR3 reads CASSIDRGGAGELFF. The DNA of the CDR3 is TGTGCCAGTAGTATAGATCGGGGAGGGGCCGGGGAGCTGTTTTTT.

This chain connects TRBV6-6 to TRBJ2-7; D unresolved. This CDR3 spans 12 amino acids. Germline CDR1 is MNHNY and CDR2 is SVGAGI (reference sequence). Trimming removed 0 bases from V and 6 bases from J, with 6 bases in between. CDR3: CASSYSSGEQYF. As DNA, the CDR3 is TGTGCCAGCAGTTACTCGAGTGGCGAGCAGTACTTC.

The gene calls are TRBV7-9 and TRBJ2-7, with 10 bases fitting TRBD1. The CDR3 has 14 residues. Germline-derived CDR1 and CDR2 are SEHNR and FQNEAQ (reference sequence). Germline trimming cut 8 bases from V and 5 bases from J; bases unmatched to any gene: 9. Here the CDR3 reads CASSPGTGAHEQYF. The CDR3 region has the DNA TGTGCCAGCTCCCCCGGGACAGGGGCGCACGAGCAGTACTTC.

The chain recombines TRBV6-2 or TRBV6-3 with TRBJ2-7, with 7 positions matching TRBD1. This CDR3 is 15 amino acids long. V gave up 4 bases and J gave up 3 bases; unmatched junction bases: 9. Germline V gene lookup returns CDR1 MNHEY and CDR2 SVGEGT. This chain's CDR3 is CASSSSTRGYYEQYF. CDR3 DNA sequence: TGTGCCAGCAGTTCCTCCACCAGGGGGTACTACGAGCAGTACTTC.

This clone was seen a single time. The genes are TRBV6-5 and TRBJ1-6; 8 bases match TRBD1. Germline-derived CDR1 and CDR2 are MNHEY and SVGAGI. The CDR3 spans 15 residues. Trimming removed 2 bases from V and 10 bases from J; junction bases left unmatched: 7. Here the CDR3 DNA reads TGTGCCAGCAGTTACGACTCAGGGGGCAAGTCACCCCTCCACTTT. The encoded protein is CASSYDSGGKSPLHF.

The chain has TRBV19 and TRBJ1-2; no firm D call. Trimming removed 4 bases at V and 3 bases at J, with 6 bases between. The CDR3 contains 12 residues. Germline CDR1 is LNHDA and CDR2 is SQIVND (reference sequence). The CDR3 nucleotides are TGTGCCAGTAGTAGTGGGGACTATGGCTACACCTTC. Amino acid sequence: CASSSGDYGYTF.

The rearrangement joins TRBV6-1 to TRBJ1-3, with D tentatively TRBD1 (6 bases). This CDR3 is 19 amino acids long. With 1 base removed from V and 2 bases from J, the gap between germline ends came to 21 bases. Looked up from germline, CDR1 is MNHNS and CDR2 is SASEGT. The CDR3: CASSEVLRPGADPGNTIYF. CDR3 DNA: TGTGCCAGCAGTGAAGTTCTTAGGCCGGGGGCCGACCCTGGAAACACCATATATTTT.

The V call is TRBV4-1, the J call TRBJ1-1; perhaps TRBD1 as D (6 bases). CDR1 MGHRA and CDR2 YSYEKL come from the germline V gene. This CDR3 region has 16 residues. V was trimmed by 6 bases and J by 0 bases, leaving 17 bases between them. As DNA, the CDR3 is TGCGCCAGCAGGGTACTAAGGACAGCCATGAACACTGAAGCTTTCTTT. It is translated as CASRVLRTAMNTEAFF.

This clone has a handful of counts. The chain recombines TRBV27 with TRBJ1-5; no clear D gene. V was cut by 0 bases and J by 1 base, with 7 bases left in between. The CDR3 totals 15 residues. Germline CDR1 and CDR2: MNHEY and SMNVEV (reference sequence). CDR3 loop: CASSLSSLSNQPQHF. CDR3 in DNA: TGTGCCAGCAGTTTATCATCCTTAAGCAATCAGCCCCAGCATTTT.